This is a list of T cell receptor beta chains from one sample in a study of T-cell reconstitution after alpha-beta-depleted transplantation in children. MiXCR was run by TCRdb on the PCR reads, yielding one entry per CDR3 protein. The top ten clones hold about 5.4% of a sample with about 460,000 distinct CDR3 sequences, roughly an eighth of them seen once. Sample: PBMCs from the stem cell graft donor, taken from the stem cell graft. These TCRs come from a human donor who donated a stem cell graft to a child with combined immunodeficiency. Both conserved end residues are part of each CDR3. A D gene is named only where the DNA matches it firmly. Only some rows state a clone size, as once, few, many or a class for expanded clones.

>TRBJ2-1|NA|NA|TRBV27
TGTGCCAGCAGTCCCCTGGGCGGGGAGTACAATGAGCAGTTCTTC
CASSPLGGEYNEQFF
>TRBJ2-3|NA|few|TRBV12-3/TRBV12-4
TGTGCCAGCACCATGCCGATACCGGGGGACAGAATCACAGATACGCAGTATTTT
CASTMPIPGDRITDTQYF
>TRBJ2-5|TRBD1|few|TRBV20-1
TGCAGTGCTAGCCCTACAGGGGATTTAGAGACCCAGTACTTC
CSASPTGDLETQYF
>TRBJ1-2|NA|few|TRBV5-5
TGTGCCAGCAGCTTGGAGCGGGGATACTATGGCTACACCTTC
CASSLERGYYGYTF
>TRBJ2-1|TRBD2|many|TRBV11-2
TGTGCCAGCAGCTTAAGTACGTTAGGACTAGCGTTCAATGAGCAGTTCTTC
CASSLSTLGLAFNEQFF
>TRBJ2-7|NA|few|TRBV4-3
TGCGCCAGCAGCCGTGGGACCATCTACGAGCAGTACTTC
CASSRGTIYEQYF
>TRBJ2-5|NA|NA|TRBV20-1
TGCAGTGCTGATCTACGAGATTGGGAGACCCAGTACTTC
CSADLRDWETQYF
>TRBJ2-5|NA|NA|TRBV11-2
TGTGCCAGCAGCTTAGCGGGACTCAGGGAGGAGACCCAGTACTTC
CASSLAGLREETQYF
>TRBJ2-1|TRBD1|few|TRBV10-3
TGTGCCAACGCGAGACAGGGGGGTTTTCATGAGCAGTTCTTC
CANARQGGFHEQFF
>TRBJ2-1|TRBD2|many|TRBV6-2/TRBV6-3
TGTGCCAGCAGTTCGGGAGGGGGGGCCGATGAGCAGTTCTTC
CASSSGGGADEQFF
>TRBJ2-2|NA|NA|TRBV24-1
TGTGCCACCCAATCAGGGCAAACCGGGGAGCTGTTTTTT
CATQSGQTGELFF
>TRBJ2-5|TRBD1|NA|TRBV27
TGTGCCAGCAGTTTGACCAGGGGGCATCAAGAGACCCAGTACTTC
CASSLTRGHQETQYF
>TRBJ2-7|TRBD2|few|TRBV27
TGTGCCAGCAGCGTCGGGGGGGTTACCTACGAGCAGTACTTC
CASSVGGVTYEQYF
>TRBJ2-7|TRBD1|NA|TRBV12-3/TRBV12-4
TGTGCCAGCACCCTAGACAGGGTCGAGCAGTACTTC
CASTLDRVEQYF
>TRBJ2-7|NA|many|TRBV9
TGTGCCAGCGGCGGAGGGCCCAGCAACGAGCAGTACTTC
CASGGGPSNEQYF
>TRBJ1-1|TRBD1|few|TRBV5-6
TGTGCCAGCAGCTTGGGGCCGACAGGGGAAACTGAAGCTTTCTTT
CASSLGPTGETEAFF
>TRBJ1-2|NA|NA|TRBV12-3/TRBV12-4
TGTGCCAGCAGTTTATATGGACTAGCTAACTATGGCTACACCTTC
CASSLYGLANYGYTF
>TRBJ2-7|NA|NA|TRBV7-2
TGTGCCAGCAGCACCGATATCAGGAGCTCCTACGAGCAGTACTTC
CASSTDIRSSYEQYF
>TRBJ2-3|NA|many|TRBV12-3/TRBV12-4
TGTGCCAGCAATACGCAGTATTTT
CASNTQYF
>TRBJ2-7|NA|NA|TRBV9
TGTGCCAGCAGCGTATTGGGCAACCTCAGGGACGAGCAGTACTTC
CASSVLGNLRDEQYF
>TRBJ2-7|TRBD2|NA|TRBV7-6
TGTGCCAGCAGCTTAGCGGGGGGGACTAGCGGGTTCTACGAGCAGTACTTC
CASSLAGGTSGFYEQYF
>TRBJ2-1|TRBD2|few|TRBV6-1
TGTGCCAGCAGCCAAGCGGGAGGCAACAATGAGCAGTTCTTC
CASSQAGGNNEQFF
>TRBJ1-5|TRBD1|NA|TRBV2
TGTGCCAGCAGGGGGACAGGGGGGTTCAATCAGCCCCAGCATTTT
CASRGTGGFNQPQHF
>TRBJ2-1|NA|many|TRBV5-4
TGTGCCAGCAGCCTGGGGGGGCCTCAGTCCTACAATGAGCAGTTCTTC
CASSLGGPQSYNEQFF
>TRBJ2-7|TRBD2|many|TRBV7-9
TGTGCCAGCAGCTTTCTGGGAGGGTTCTACGAGCAGTACTTC
CASSFLGGFYEQYF
>TRBJ2-3|TRBD2|NA|TRBV7-3
TGTGCCAGCAGCTTAAATGGCGGGGGGGCAGGGGATACGCAGTATTTT
CASSLNGGGAGDTQYF
>TRBJ2-5|TRBD1|NA|TRBV20-1
TGCAGTGCTAGAAGGTCGACAGGGCAACGGGAGACCCAGTACTTC
CSARRSTGQRETQYF
>TRBJ2-5|NA|NA|TRBV12-3/TRBV12-4
TGTGCCAGCAGTGGTGGGGCGGAGACCCAGTACTTC
CASSGGAETQYF
>TRBJ2-1|TRBD2|NA|TRBV4-3
TGCGCCAGCAGCCGGACACTAGCGGGCGCCTACAATGAGCAGTTCTTC
CASSRTLAGAYNEQFF
>TRBJ1-6|TRBD1|NA|TRBV27
TGTGCCAGCAGTGGCCCGACAGGGAATTCACCCCTCCACTTT
CASSGPTGNSPLHF
>TRBJ2-1|NA|NA|TRBV18
TGTGCCAGCTCACCAGGGCCGGGAGAAAGATCCTACAATGAGCAGTTCTTC
CASSPGPGERSYNEQFF
>TRBJ2-1|NA|many|TRBV9
TGTGCCAGCAGCGCATCCTCTAGGGGGGGAGGTTATGATGAGCAGTTCTTC
CASSASSRGGGYDEQFF
>TRBJ2-1|TRBD2|NA|TRBV20-1
TGCAGTGTTGAGTGGCGGGAGAAAGGGAATGAGCAGTTCTTC
CSVEWREKGNEQFF
>TRBJ2-7|NA|many|TRBV9
TGTGCCAGCAGCGGAAACAGCGTACTGGTGTGCGAGCAGTACTTC
CASSGNSVLVCEQYF
>TRBJ2-1|NA|many|TRBV9
TGTGCCAGCAGCGCCGAGGGAGGCTCCTACAATGAGCAGTTCTTC
CASSAEGGSYNEQFF
>TRBJ2-3|TRBD2|NA|TRBV12-3/TRBV12-4
TGTGCCAGCGGGGCGGGGGGGAGCACAGATACGCAGTATTTT
CASGAGGSTDTQYF
>TRBJ2-3|TRBD1|NA|TRBV7-2
TGTGCCAGCAGCCCAAACAGGGGGGGCACAGATACGCAGTATTTT
CASSPNRGGTDTQYF
>TRBJ1-4|TRBD1|NA|TRBV12-3/TRBV12-4
TGTGCCAGCAGCCGACGACAGGGAGAAAAACTGTTTTTT
CASSRRQGEKLFF
>TRBJ2-1|NA|few|TRBV7-6
TGTGCCAGCAGCGGAGGGCAGTTGAACAATGAGCAGTTCTTC
CASSGGQLNNEQFF
>TRBJ2-1|NA|few|TRBV3-1
TGTGCCAGCAGCCAAGACGGACTCATCTCCTACAATGAGCAGTTCTTC
CASSQDGLISYNEQFF
>TRBJ1-2|NA|NA|TRBV15
TGTGCCACCAGCAGGTATTCTAACTATGGCTACACCTTC
CATSRYSNYGYTF
>TRBJ2-7|NA|NA|TRBV10-3
TGTGCCATCAGTGAAACAGGGCCAAACGAGCAGTACTTC
CAISETGPNEQYF
>TRBJ2-1|TRBD1|NA|TRBV4-3
TGCGCCAGCAGCCCTCAAACGGGACAGTTGGGAAGCAATGAGCAGTTCTTC
CASSPQTGQLGSNEQFF
>TRBJ2-1|NA|many|TRBV4-2
TGTGCCAGCAGCCAGGGAGTCTCGGAAGGTCAACAGTTCTTC
CASSQGVSEGQQFF
>TRBJ1-5|TRBD1|NA|TRBV6-1
TGTGCCAGCAGCACTGGGACAGACGGGTCGCCCCAGCATTTT
CASSTGTDGSPQHF
>TRBJ1-4|NA|NA|TRBV6-2/TRBV6-3
TGTGCCAGCAGCACCGGGACTGATTATGAAAAACTGTTTTTT
CASSTGTDYEKLFF
>TRBJ1-3|TRBD1|many|TRBV6-5
TGTGCCAGCAGTCCCGGGACAGGTGATTCTGGAAACACCATATATTTT
CASSPGTGDSGNTIYF
>TRBJ2-7|NA|NA|TRBV7-2
TGTGCCAGCAGCCCTAGCCCGGGACTGAGCTACGAGCAGTACTTC
CASSPSPGLSYEQYF
>TRBJ2-7|TRBD1|few|TRBV27
TGTGCCAGCAGCTTTCGATACCGGGACAGGGGTTTGGTGGAGCAGTACTTC
CASSFRYRDRGLVEQYF
>TRBJ2-3|TRBD2|NA|TRBV7-9
TGTGCCAGCAGCTTAGATCTAGCGGGAGAATCCACAGATACGCAGTATTTT
CASSLDLAGESTDTQYF
>TRBJ2-1|TRBD2|NA|TRBV20-1
TGCAGTGCGCCTCTCCGGACTAGCGGTTACAATGAGCAGTTCTTC
CSAPLRTSGYNEQFF
>TRBJ2-7|NA|few|TRBV21-1
TGTGCCAGCAGCAAATTAGTCATGCGCAGTAGCGGAGTACCCTACGAGCAGTACTTC
CASSKLVMRSSGVPYEQYF
>TRBJ2-7|TRBD1|few|TRBV12-3/TRBV12-4
TGTGCCAGCAGTTTCACCGGGACAGGGATATACGAGCAGTACTTC
CASSFTGTGIYEQYF
>TRBJ1-4|NA|NA|TRBV7-2
TGTGCCAGCAGCCTAATACCGGGACACAAAAAACTGTTTTTT
CASSLIPGHKKLFF
>TRBJ1-1|NA|few|TRBV4-3
TGCGCCAGCAGCCAAGTCAGGGGCACTGAAGCTTTCTTT
CASSQVRGTEAFF
>TRBJ1-4|NA|many|TRBV2
TGTGCCAGCAGTGAGGTGTTGGGAGGAGATCGGGAAAAACTGTTTTTT
CASSEVLGGDREKLFF
>TRBJ2-1|NA|NA|TRBV27
TGTGCCAGCACCATACGGCCAGGGAATAATGAGCAGTTCTTC
CASTIRPGNNEQFF
>TRBJ2-6|NA|few|TRBV27
TGTGCCAGCGGACTCTCTGGGGCCAACGTCCTGACTTTC
CASGLSGANVLTF